Below, one T cell receptor beta chain is given with its context. Its target is not known. The data derive from a study of graft-versus-host responses after intestinal transplantation. Using immunoSEQ multiplex PCR, the repertoire was profiled, and TCRdb retains in-frame clones only, with some absent. The table records under 100,000 clones, 85% to 95% of them present only once. Per the germline V gene, CDR1 is SGDLS and CDR2 is YYNGEE. Trimming stripped 0 bases from V and 6 bases from J, with 10 bases between. The CDR3 sequence is 13 residues long. The sample was unstimulated CD8+ T cells sorted from spleen or lymph node cells, taken before transplant. The chain recombines TRBV9 with TRBJ2-7; D might be TRBD1 (6 bases). The receptor's source is a human donor who was the organ donor for an intestinal transplant. The CDR3: CASSVGGQGEQYF. The CDR3 DNA reads TGTGCCAGCAGCGTAGGGGGGCAGGGCGAGCAGTACTTC.